Presented here are 27 T cell receptor beta chains from one specimen sequenced in a study of graft-versus-host responses after intestinal transplantation. Some clones are missing from TCRdb's copy, which holds only in-frame ones; the method was immunoSEQ multiplex PCR. There are fewer than 100,000 clones in the sample; roughly 88% occur only once, and more than 1.4% lies in the top ten. The sequencing here drew on PBMCs, taken 255 days after intestinal transplant. These receptors all come from a human patient who received an intestinal transplant, so some T cells may come from the graft donor.

This clone was found once. This rearrangement joins TRBV13 to TRBJ1-1; D is perhaps TRBD1 (5 bases). Looked up from germline, CDR1 is PRHDT and CDR2 is FYEKMQ (reference sequence). Trimming left V 7 bases short and J 8 bases short, with 14 bases between. The CDR3 runs 12 residues. In DNA form, the CDR3 reads TGTGCCAGCACCCATCAGGGCGGAGAAGCTTTCTTT. Amino acid sequence: CASTHQGGEAFF.

V gene TRBV21-1 combines with J gene TRBJ2-7; no check of the table's D call, TRBD2, against the DNA was made. TRBV21-1 is an annotated pseudogene. The CDR3 consists of 16 residues. The CDR3 nucleotides are TGTGCCAGCAGCAAAAAAAAGGAGGCCCTCTCCTACGAGCAGTACTTC. It codes for CASSKKKEALSYEQYF.

V is TRBV5-1 and J is TRBJ2-2, with TRBD1 matching over 12 bases. J was trimmed by 7 bases and V by 4 bases; bases with no gene match: 5. Germline values: CDR1 SGHRS, CDR2 YFSETQ. The CDR3 contains 15 residues. The CDR3 DNA reads TGCGCCAGCAGCCGAGGGACAGGGGGCGGCGGGGAGCTGTTTTTT. Amino acid sequence: CASSRGTGGGGELFF. Full variable domain (outside the CDR3, taken from reference TRBV5-1 and TRBJ2-2): KAGVTQTPRYLIKTRGQQVTLSCSPISGHRSVSWYQQTPGQGLQFLFEYFSETQRNKGNFPGRFSGRQFSNSRSEMNVSTLELGDSALYLCASSRGTGGGGELFFGEGSRLTVL.

This clone has just a few counts. The rearrangement uses TRBV9 and TRBJ1-4; maybe TRBD1 (6 bases). V dropped 0 bases and J dropped 6 bases, with 9 bases sitting between them. The CDR3 totals 14 residues. Germline V gene data show CDR1 as SGDLS and CDR2 as YYNGEE. The CDR3 region has the DNA TGTGCCAGCAGCGTAGAGCCAGGGGATGAAAAACTGTTTTTT. Translation gives CASSVEPGDEKLFF.

As for this clone: Additional DNA sequences in this sample encode the identical CDR3. CDR3 in amino acids: CASSFPGLNQPQHF. The CDR3 region has the DNA TGTGCCAGCAGCTTTCCGGGACTCAATCAGCCCCAGCATTTT. This chain joins TRBV7-2 and TRBJ1-5; tentatively, D is TRBD1 (5 bases). CDR3 length: 14 residues. Germline V gene sequence: CDR1 SGHTA, CDR2 FQGNSA. V lost 3 bases and J lost 3, with 9 bases in between.

V gene TRBV11-3 combines with J gene TRBJ2-1, with 10 bases identical to TRBD2. The V segment lost 4 bases and the J segment 9 bases; nucleotides outside the gene matches: 9. The germline CDR1 and CDR2 sequences are SGHNT and YENEEA. The CDR3 consists of 15 residues. The CDR3 nucleotides are TGTGCCAGCAGCTCTAGCGGGAGCCCCTATTTTGAGCAGTTCTTC. It yields the protein CASSSSGSPYFEQFF.

This rearrangement joins TRBV29-1 to TRBJ1-1, with a tentative D call TRBD1 (5 bases). Germline V gene lookup returns CDR1 SQVTM and CDR2 ANQGSEA. V lost 0 bases and J 8 bases, leaving 13 bases between the germline ends. The CDR3 spans 13 residues. Here the CDR3 reads CSVEENQGFEAFF. Here the CDR3 DNA reads TGCAGCGTTGAAGAGAATCAGGGTTTCGAAGCTTTCTTT.

This clone was found once. The chain joins TRBV9 to TRBJ2-7; 7 bases match TRBD2. The CDR3 runs to 13 residues. Looked up from germline, CDR1 is SGDLS and CDR2 is YYNGEE. Trimming removed 4 bases from V and 1 base from J; junction bases left unmatched: 2. Written as DNA, the CDR3 is TGTGCCAGCAGCCCCGGGGGGTCCTACGAGCAGTACTTC. Amino acids: CASSPGGSYEQYF.

The V and J genes are TRBV5-1 and TRBJ2-5; the match to TRBD2 covers 12 bases. Trimming at V came to 4 bases and at J to 2 bases, leaving 3 bases not matched to a gene. Germline lookup yields CDR1 SGHRS and CDR2 YFSETQ. There are 15 residues in the CDR3. The CDR3 region has the DNA TGCGCCAGCAGCCCAGGACTAGCGGGGCAAGAGACCCAGTACTTC. Protein product: CASSPGLAGQETQYF.

Comment on this clone: The junction and the germline gene differ at one end; a read error may be behind it. The rearrangement uses TRBV5-1 and TRBJ2-5, with a weak D call TRBD2 (6 bases). Per the germline V gene, CDR1 is SGHRS and CDR2 is YFSETQ. The CDR3 is made up of 15 amino acids. CDR3 sequence: CASSYSGILQEPQYF. The DNA for the CDR3 is TGCGCCAGCAGCTATAGCGGCATTCTTCAAGAGCCCCAGTACTTC.

V is TRBV20-1 and J is TRBJ1-3, with TRBD1 as a possible D gene (5 bases). This CDR3 contains 11 residues. V was clipped by 4 bases and J by 7 bases, with 8 bases between them. The germline gives CDR1 DFQATT, CDR2 SNEGSKA (reference sequence). In nucleotides, the CDR3 is TGCAGTGCTATGTGGGGGAACACCATATATTTT. Translated, it gives CSAMWGNTIYF.

This clone was counted a single time. The chain is built from TRBV7-9 and TRBJ2-7, with TRBD2 matching 8 bases. After removal of 5 bases from V and 5 bases from J, the junction contained 5 bases not matched to a gene. This CDR3 spans 13 amino acids. The germline V gene encodes CDR1 SEHNR and CDR2 FQNEAQ (reference sequence). CDR3 region: CASSPGGGHEQYV. In DNA, the CDR3 is TGTGCCAGCAGCCCCGGGGGGGGACACGAGCAGTACGTC.

This sequence joins TRBV5-1 and TRBJ1-2, with a tentative D call TRBD1 (6 bases). The length of the CDR3 is 14 residues. The germline CDR1 and CDR2 sequences are SGHRS and YFSETQ. The V and J ends lost 4 bases and 2 bases respectively, with 12 bases between them. The CDR3 region is CASSVEQGNYGYTF. The CDR3 nucleotides are TGCGCCAGCAGCGTTGAACAGGGCAACTATGGCTACACCTTC.

V gene TRBV12-5 combines with J gene TRBJ1-1; the D gene is possibly TRBD1 (5 bases). The CDR3 runs 13 residues. Trimming pared 2 bases from V and 9 bases from J, leaving 13 bases between. CDR1 is LGHNT, CDR2 FRNRAP, per germline. The CDR3 here is CASGLPTDKQAFF. The CDR3 DNA follows: TGTGCTAGTGGTTTGCCAACGGACAAGCAAGCTTTCTTT.

This chain uses TRBV19 with TRBJ2-7; 12 nucleotides match TRBD1. Trimming took 2 bases from V and 5 from J; bases not matched to a gene: 4. This CDR3 has 15 residues. Germline V gene lookup returns CDR1 LNHDA and CDR2 SQIVND (reference sequence). The CDR3 region is CASSIRGTGGDEQYF. CDR3 bases: TGTGCCAGTAGTATACGTGGGACAGGGGGCGACGAGCAGTACTTC.

J is TRBJ2-7 and V is TRBV6-1, with TRBD1 identical over 8 bases. The CDR3 sequence is 14 residues long. J lost 5 bases, V lost 11 bases, and 14 bases had no gene match. Germline V CDR1 and CDR2: MNHNS, SASEGT. As DNA, the CDR3 is TGTGCCGGGGGTCCGGGGCAGGGGGCTGACGAGCAGTACTTC. Protein product: CAGGPGQGADEQYF.

CDR3 loop: CASSLGDEQYF. DNA of the CDR3: TGTGCCAGCAGCTTGGGTGACGAGCAGTACTTC. The J gene is TRBJ2-7, the V gene TRBV7-8, with D unresolved. From germline, CDR1 is SGHVS and CDR2 FQNEAQ. The CDR3 totals 11 residues. Trimming shortened V by 3 bases and J by 5 bases, and 5 bases separated the two germline ends.

V gene TRBV6-1 combines with J gene TRBJ2-3, with D unresolved. V lost 6 bases, J lost 0 bases, and 13 bases lay in between. The germline CDR1 and CDR2 sequences are MNHNS and SASEGT. This CDR3 has 15 amino acids. The DNA for the CDR3 is TGTGCCAGCAGCGAACTGAATCCTAGCACAGATACGCAGTATTTT. Amino acid sequence: CASSELNPSTDTQYF.

The rearrangement links TRBV10-1 to TRBJ2-1, with 8 positions matching TRBD1. Germline CDR1 is WNHNN and CDR2 is SYGVQD (reference sequence). This CDR3 has 17 residues. Losses at the gene ends were 0 bases for V and 8 bases for J; bases not matched to a gene: 12. The CDR3 region is CASSESQGAQPRDEQFF. CDR3 in DNA: TGCGCCAGCAGTGAGTCGCAGGGGGCCCAACCAAGGGATGAGCAGTTCTTC.

This clone was seen ten or more times. The J gene is TRBJ1-1, the V gene TRBV6-4, with D hard to call. This CDR3 is 13 amino acids long. Germline assignment: CDR1 MRHNA and CDR2 SNTAGT. V shed 0 bases and J shed 1 base, with 3 bases lying between them. The CDR3 coding sequence is TGTGCCAGCAGTGACTCGGAGAACACTGAAGCTTTCTTT. Encoded protein: CASSDSENTEAFF.

This chain uses TRBV4-1 with TRBJ1-4; the D gene is possibly TRBD1 (6 bases). Germline values: CDR1 MGHRA, CDR2 YSYEKL. CDR3 size: 16 residues. V lost 4 bases and J 3 bases, leaving 15 bases between the germline ends. The CDR3 is CASSPTRTDPNEKLFF. The CDR3 nucleotides read TGCGCCAGCAGCCCCACTCGGACAGATCCTAATGAAAAACTGTTTTTT.

The chain combines TRBV7-6 with TRBJ2-5, with 7 bases identical to TRBD1. The CDR3 has 17 amino acids. V lost 4 bases and J lost 2; bases outside the gene matches: 13. Germline V gives CDR1 SGHVS, CDR2 FNYEAQ. Written as DNA, the CDR3 is TGTGCCAGCAGCTCCGGACAGGTCCTCGACCTACAAGAGACCCAGTACTTC. It encodes CASSSGQVLDLQETQYF. Drawing the rest from reference TRBV7-6 and TRBJ2-5, the complete variable domain is GAGVSQSPRYKVTKRGQDVALRCDPISGHVSLYWYRQALGQGPEFLTYFNYEAQQDKSGLPNDRFSAERPEGSISTLTIQRTEQRDSAMYRCASSSGQVLDLQETQYFGPGTRLLVL.

The chain combines TRBV28 with TRBJ1-6; D unresolved. This CDR3 has 21 amino acids. Trimming left V 7 bases short and J 8 bases short, with 36 bases between. The germline CDR1 and CDR2 sequences are MDHEN and SYDVKM. CDR3 residues: CASTSHFALFALRRQHSPLHF. The DNA for the CDR3 is TGTGCCAGCACCTCCCACTTCGCCCTTTTCGCTCTACGGAGGCAACATTCACCCCTCCACTTT.

The rearrangement links TRBV7-9 to TRBJ2-3; D ambiguous. V lost 1 base and J lost 9, with 8 bases in between. From germline, CDR1 is SEHNR and CDR2 FQNEAQ (reference sequence). This CDR3 is built from 12 residues. The CDR3 DNA sequence: TGTGCCAGCAGCTTAGGTCTGCCGACGCAGTATTTT. Encoded protein: CASSLGLPTQYF.

The V gene is TRBV15, the J gene TRBJ1-6; 11 bases line up with TRBD1. V gave up 1 base and J gave up 10 bases; unmatched junction bases: 3. Germline CDR1 LNHNV, CDR2 YYDKDF (reference sequence). CDR3 size: 15 residues. This CDR3 reads CATSRAGTGGSPLHF. The DNA of the CDR3 is TGTGCCACCAGCAGAGCCGGGACAGGGGGATCACCCCTCCACTTT.

The chain has TRBV28 and TRBJ2-7; D might be TRBD1 (5 bases). This CDR3 spans 12 amino acids. Germline V gene lookup returns CDR1 MDHEN and CDR2 SYDVKM. V lost 0 bases and J 6 bases, leaving 6 bases between the germline ends. The CDR3 region has the DNA TGTGCCAGCAGTTTATGGGGGCGCGAGCAGTACTTC. Its protein product is CASSLWGREQYF.

V is TRBV29-1 and J is TRBJ2-7, with TRBD1 matching over 9 bases. V gave up 2 bases and J gave up 4 bases; unmatched junction bases: 3. In germline, CDR1 is SQVTM, CDR2 ANQGSEA. The CDR3 is 13 amino acids. The CDR3 loop reads CSVETGGGYEQYF. The CDR3 coding sequence is TGCAGCGTTGAAACAGGGGGCGGGTACGAGCAGTACTTC.